This paragraph covers one TCR beta chain sequence. This sample is drawn from a study of T cells after somatic rescue of genetic block. Clones were read by immunoSEQ multiplex PCR, and TCRdb kept only the in-frame ones, dropping some. The sample gives roughly 67,000 clones, around 93% of which show up once; 2.9% is in the top ten. The V segment lost 10 bases and the J segment 4 bases; nucleotides outside the gene matches: 13. The CDR3 has 14 amino acids. CDR1 and CDR2 from the germline V gene are SEHNR and FQNEAQ (reference sequence). The receptor's source is a man in his forties. Specimen: peripheral blood mononuclear cells (PBMCs). V gene TRBV7-9 combines with J gene TRBJ2-7; TRBD2 matches at 7 bases. CDR3 protein: CATRWGGRSYEQYF. CDR3 nucleotides: TGTGCCACCCGGTGGGGCGGGAGATCATACGAGCAGTACTTC.